The 5 T cell receptor beta chains below all came from one sample that was sequenced in a study of cytomegalovirus exposure and HLA in healthy donors. PCR employed 60 Vbeta and 13 Jbeta primers. TCRdb's table, derived via immunoSEQ multiplex PCR, lists solely in-frame clones and lacks some. The sample lists 77,000 or so clones; around 84% were seen once. The material sequenced was PBMCs. The source of these receptors is a man in his 70s in good health and CMV-seropositive.

The chain combines TRBV5-1 with TRBJ2-1; D may be TRBD2 (6 bases). Germline V lookup: CDR1 SGHRS, CDR2 YFSETQ. V was cut by 6 bases and J by 4 bases, with 14 bases left in between. CDR3 size: 14 residues. The CDR3 DNA reads as TGCGCCAGCATGAGGGAGGACTTTTACAATGAGCAGTTCTTC. Its protein product is CASMREDFYNEQFF.

V and J are TRBV30 and TRBJ2-5; the match to TRBD1 covers 9 bases. V was clipped by 2 bases and J by 4 bases; unmatched bases: 5. The CDR3 loop spans 14 amino acids. The germline V gene encodes CDR1 GTSNPN and CDR2 SVGIG (reference sequence). The CDR3 is CAWSQTGGRETQYF. The CDR3 nucleotides are TGTGCCTGGAGTCAAACAGGGGGCCGAGAGACCCAGTACTTC.

In its sample, this clone was seen a few times. This chain connects TRBV7-9 to TRBJ2-5, with 10 nucleotides matching TRBD1. Germline CDR1 and CDR2: SEHNR and FQNEAQ (reference sequence). V lost 5 bases to trimming and J lost 3 bases; unmatched junction nucleotides: 6. The CDR3 is 15 amino acids. CDR3 DNA sequence: TGTGCCAGCAGCGATGTCGGACAGGGGGAAGAGACCCAGTACTTC. It encodes CASSDVGQGEETQYF.

The chain has TRBV5-3 and TRBJ2-1, with TRBD1 as a possible D gene (6 bases). TRBV5-3 is identified as an open reading frame with a role that is uncertain. The length of the CDR3 is 12 residues. Trimming took off 3 bases at V and 7 bases at J, with 8 bases between the two ends. The CDR3 DNA is TGTGCCAGAAGCTCAAGGGGGAATGAGCAGTTCTTC. It is translated as CARSSRGNEQFF.

V gene TRBV5-8 combines with J gene TRBJ1-3; tentatively, D is TRBD1 (6 bases). With 4 bases removed from V and 4 bases from J, the gap between germline ends came to 18 bases. The CDR3 has 16 amino acids. CDR1 is SGHTS and CDR2 is YDEGEE in the germline V gene. The CDR3 DNA follows: TGTGCCAGCAGCAACTCCCTCGGGGGGCACGGAAACACCATATATTTT. Amino acid sequence: CASSNSLGGHGNTIYF.